Shown below are 22 T cell receptor beta chains from a single sample sequenced in a study of T cell responses to AZD1222 COVID-19 vaccine. The repertoire was sequenced with immunoSEQ multiplex PCR; TCRdb's copy has only in-frame clones and lacks some. The data show some 130,000 clones, over 90% seen once. The source material was peripheral blood, sampled on day 0 of AZD1222 vaccination. The source is an adult in good health.

The chain recombines TRBV12-3 or TRBV12-4 with TRBJ1-2, with 9 bases aligning to TRBD1. The CDR3 has 13 amino acids. V lost 6 bases, J lost 2 bases, and 1 base stayed unmatched. As DNA, the CDR3 is TGTGCCAGCAGGGGGACAGGGAACTATGGCTACACCTTC. Its translation: CASRGTGNYGYTF.

The chain links TRBV30 to TRBJ2-2; D is undetermined. Trimming shortened V by 5 bases and J by 0 bases, and 16 bases separated the two germline ends. CDR1 GTSNPN and CDR2 SVGIG come from the germline V gene (reference sequence). The CDR3 extends over 16 amino acids. CDR3 in amino acids: CAWGYRRIANTGELFF. The CDR3 DNA follows: TGTGCCTGGGGCTACCGTCGGATCGCGAACACCGGGGAGCTGTTTTTT.

The chain links TRBV5-5 to TRBJ2-7; perhaps D is TRBD1 or TRBD2 (6 bases each). V gave up 4 bases and J gave up 2 bases, with 16 bases separating them. This CDR3 has 15 residues. Per germline, CDR1 SGHKS and CDR2 YYEKEE (reference sequence). This CDR3 reads CASSRDWGATYEQYF. The CDR3 DNA is TGTGCCAGCAGCCGGGACTGGGGGGCTACCTACGAGCAGTACTTC.

The V call is TRBV28, the J call TRBJ1-2; 7 nucleotides line up with TRBD1. CDR1 and CDR2 from the germline V gene are MDHEN and SYDVKM. The CDR3 has 16 residues. Losses at the gene ends were 2 bases for V and 3 bases for J; bases not matched to a gene: 9. As DNA, the CDR3 is TGTGCCAGCAGTTTAGGGGGAGGGGGCGCCGACTATGGCTACACCTTC. It codes for CASSLGGGGADYGYTF.

As for this clone: Within the sample, other DNA sequences also encode this same CDR3. The chain carries TRBV19 and TRBJ1-1; 7 bases match TRBD1. V trimming: 3 bases; J trimming: 0 bases; junction bases outside the gene matches: 1. CDR1 and CDR2 from the germline V gene are LNHDA and SQIVND (reference sequence). The CDR3 sequence is 14 residues long. CDR3 sequence (DNA): TGTGCCAGTAGTATCGGGACAGTGAACACTGAAGCTTTCTTT. This codes for CASSIGTVNTEAFF.

The chain carries TRBV4-1 and TRBJ2-5; the D gene is possibly TRBD1 (6 bases). The V gene lost 1 base and the J gene lost 5 bases, with 14 bases spanning the gap. Germline loops: CDR1 MGHRA, CDR2 YSYEKL. The CDR3 loop spans 15 amino acids. The CDR3 bases are TGCGCCAGCAGCCAAGGGCGAGGGGGACCTGAGACCCAGTACTTC. It is translated as CASSQGRGGPETQYF.

V gene TRBV6-6 combines with J gene TRBJ2-7; D is unresolved. Deletions cut 0 bases from V and 3 bases from J, with 9 bases between. Germline loops: CDR1 MNHNY, CDR2 SVGAGI (reference sequence). CDR3 length: 14 residues. CDR3 nucleotide sequence: TGTGCCAGCAGTTACTCGGTGCGGTACTACGAGCAGTACTTC. It encodes CASSYSVRYYEQYF.

The chain employs TRBV3-1 (or the pseudogene TRBV3-2) and TRBJ2-3; 7 bases line up with TRBD1. V gave up 3 bases and J gave up 0 bases; unmatched junction bases: 3. This CDR3 is built from 15 residues. The germline CDR1 and CDR2 sequences are LGHDT and YNNKEL (reference sequence). CDR3 DNA: TGTGCCAGCAGCCAGGGGACAGCAAGCACAGATACGCAGTATTTT. Encoded protein: CASSQGTASTDTQYF.

The DNA for the CDR3 is TGTGCCTGGACCCAGACAGCTACTGAAGCTTTCTTT. Its translation: CAWTQTATEAFF. The chain couples TRBV30 to TRBJ1-1; D is possibly TRBD1 (5 bases). The germline V gene has CDR1 GTSNPN and CDR2 SVGIG (reference sequence). The CDR3 spans 12 residues. V was cut by 4 bases and J by 5 bases, with 11 bases left in between. The full variable domain, its missing parts supplied by reference TRBV30 and TRBJ1-1, is SQTIHQWPATLVQPVGSPLSLECTVEGTSNPNLYWYRQAAGRGLQLLFYSVGIGQISSEVPQNLSASRPQDRQFILSSKKLLLSDSGFYLCAWTQTATEAFFGQGTRLTVV.

This clone appeared a single time. The chain links TRBV19 to TRBJ2-7; no definite D call. The length of the CDR3 is 15 residues. Germline values: CDR1 LNHDA, CDR2 SQIVND (reference sequence). With 3 bases removed from V and 0 bases from J, the gap between germline ends came to 12 bases. This CDR3 reads CASSIGLTPSYEQYF. The CDR3 nucleotides are TGTGCCAGTAGTATTGGCTTGACCCCCTCCTACGAGCAGTACTTC.

A remark on this clone: One end of the junction fails to match germline, which may point to a read error. This rearrangement joins TRBV4-2 to TRBJ2-2; the D gene is possibly TRBD2 (6 bases). The germline V gene has CDR1 LGHNA and CDR2 YNFKEQ. The CDR3 has 16 residues. CDR3 amino acids: CVSSVPRAQGGGELFF. In nucleotides, the CDR3 is TGTGTCAGCAGCGTCCCCCGGGCCCAGGGAGGCGGGGAGCTGTTTTTT.

This chain links TRBV9 with TRBJ2-1; 14 bases align to TRBD2. Germline values: CDR1 SGDLS, CDR2 YYNGEE. Germline trimming cut 4 bases from V and 6 bases from J; bases unmatched to any gene: 6. This CDR3 has 16 residues. The CDR3 sequence is CASSPSGLAGGNEQFF. DNA of the CDR3: TGTGCCAGCAGCCCCTCCGGACTAGCGGGGGGCAATGAGCAGTTCTTC.

This chain links TRBV11-2 with TRBJ1-6; TRBD1 matches at 8 bases. Germline trimming cut 6 bases from V and 14 bases from J; bases unmatched to any gene: 12. The CDR3 has 14 residues. Germline CDR1 and CDR2: SGHAT and FQNNGV. As DNA, the CDR3 is TGTGCCAGCAGTTCCAATCTCAGGGGGCGATCCCTCCACTTT. Its protein is CASSSNLRGRSLHF.

Only one count was recorded for this clone. This chain joins TRBV5-1 and TRBJ2-1; D call uncertain. Trimming took 10 bases from V and 5 from J, leaving 10 bases between them. CDR1 and CDR2 from the germline V gene are SGHRS and YFSETQ. The CDR3 has 11 amino acids. CDR3 nucleotide sequence: TGCGCCGTCTCCGTACACAATGAGCAGTTCTTC. Encoded protein: CAVSVHNEQFF.

The chain recombines TRBV5-1 with TRBJ1-2; 8 bases are a match to TRBD1. V trimming: 4 bases; J trimming: 2 bases; junction bases outside the gene matches: 7. Germline lookup yields CDR1 SGHRS and CDR2 YFSETQ. The CDR3 runs 15 residues. The CDR3 bases are TGCGCCAGCAGCCTCGGGACAGGTGGGAACTATGGCTACACCTTC. It translates to CASSLGTGGNYGYTF.

CDR3 sequence (DNA): TGTGCCAGCAGTTTCAGGGTTCAGAATGAAGCTTTCTTT. It translates to CASSFRVQNEAFF. The chain uses TRBV6-5 and TRBJ1-1; tentatively, D is TRBD1 (5 bases). From germline, CDR1 is MNHEY and CDR2 SVGAGI. CDR3 length: 13 amino acids. The germline V and J ends were trimmed by 4 bases and 7 bases, with 13 bases remaining between them.

This chain connects TRBV5-8 to TRBJ1-2; no reliable D call. Germline loops: CDR1 SGHTS, CDR2 YDEGEE. The V end lost 0 bases, the J end lost 4 bases, and 7 bases lay between the germline ends. The CDR3 extends over 13 amino acids. The chain's CDR3 is CASSLERIYGYTF. The DNA of the CDR3 is TGTGCCAGCAGCTTGGAGCGGATCTATGGCTACACCTTC.

This sequence joins TRBV2 and TRBJ1-2; D unresolved. The CDR3 runs 12 residues. V was pared by 4 bases and J by 6 bases, with 9 bases between. CDR1 is SNHLY, CDR2 FYNNEI, per germline. CDR3 residues: CASSGSLNGYTF. The CDR3 DNA reads TGTGCCAGCAGTGGCTCGTTGAATGGCTACACCTTC.

The gene calls are TRBV5-6 and TRBJ2-3; 8 bases are shared with TRBD2. With 4 bases clipped from V and 5 bases from J, the junction kept 18 bases outside the gene matches. Germline CDR1 and CDR2: SGHDT and YYEEEE. This CDR3 region has 18 residues. CDR3 region: CASSHLAGSSAERDTQYF. The CDR3, as DNA: TGTGCCAGCAGCCACTTAGCGGGGAGTTCAGCCGAAAGAGATACGCAGTATTTT.

The genes are TRBV4-2 and TRBJ2-5; TRBD2 aligns across 10 bases. Trimming removed 1 base from V and 1 base from J; junction bases left unmatched: 6. The CDR3 length is 17 residues. Germline V gives CDR1 LGHNA, CDR2 YNFKEQ. The DNA for the CDR3 is TGTGCCAGCAGCCAAGCTCTAGCGGGGGCCCCCCAAGAGACCCAGTACTTC. Translating it yields CASSQALAGAPQETQYF.

This chain links TRBV18 with TRBJ1-1; D unresolved. CDR1 and CDR2 from the germline V gene are KGHSH and LQKENI. V lost 3 bases and J 3 bases, leaving 8 bases between the germline ends. There are 13 residues in the CDR3. The CDR3 DNA sequence: TGTGCCAGCTCACCCGGGGAGGACACTGAAGCTTTCTTT. The encoded protein is CASSPGEDTEAFF.

The chain has TRBV9 and TRBJ1-4; a possible D gene is TRBD1 (6 bases). The CDR3 extends over 13 amino acids. V lost 3 bases and J 10 bases, leaving 13 bases between the germline ends. CDR1 and CDR2 (germline): SGDLS, YYNGEE. The CDR3 sequence is CASSGSQGGKLFF. The CDR3, as DNA: TGTGCCAGCAGCGGTTCTCAAGGGGGAAAACTGTTTTTT.